This TCR beta chain was sequenced in a study of blood T cell repertoires in COVID-19. Study-wide background: COVID-19 samples, acute and convalescent, were from the United States, Italy and Spain. From T cells, B-cell-depleted T cells, or PBMCs came the material, which was cDNA or gDNA.

V was shortened by 6 bases and J by 1 base, with 16 bases between the two germline ends. The CDR3 spans 14 residues. CDR1 SQVTM and CDR2 ANQGSEA come from the germline V gene. Some clones are missing from TCRdb's copy, which holds only in-frame ones; the method was immunoSEQ multiplex PCR. Counted here are approximately 130,000 clones, less than 90% occurring once; the ten biggest clones make up approximately 2.3%. Participant ages covered about 18 to 100 years across some 25 US areas. The sample was PBMCs or T cells enriched from blood (not recorded which). The source is a woman aged 50 to 65 who had recovered from COVID-19. The chain recombines TRBV29-1 with TRBJ2-7; D might be TRBD1 (5 bases). The DNA of the CDR3 is TGCAGCGTGACATCTCAGGGAAGTTCCTACGAGCAGTACTTC. It specifies CSVTSQGSSYEQYF.